Listed here are 27 T cell receptor beta chains from one sample, sequenced in a study of blood T cell repertoires in COVID-19. This table comes from immunoSEQ multiplex PCR, and its TCRdb copy is limited to in-frame clones, with some not included. Of 60,000 to 95,000 clones in the sample, roughly nine tenths were seen once. What was sequenced was peripheral blood. The receptors shown here come from a woman over 75 with active or convalescent COVID-19.

The chain uses TRBV7-3 and TRBJ2-5; the D is unclear. With 8 bases removed from V and 9 bases from J, the gap between germline ends came to 16 bases. CDR1 SGHTA and CDR2 FQGTGA come from the germline V gene. The CDR3 spans 12 residues. The DNA of the CDR3 is TGTGCCAGCGAAAGCCTCCTAGAACCCCAGTACTTC. Amino acids: CASESLLEPQYF.

The chain employs TRBV18 and TRBJ2-7; 12 bases align to TRBD2. The CDR3 length is 15 residues. Germline trimming cut 6 bases from V and 2 bases from J; bases unmatched to any gene: 5. CDR1 and CDR2 (germline): KGHSH, LQKENI. This CDR3 reads CASSPSSGGAYEQYF. The CDR3 DNA sequence: TGTGCCAGCTCCCCATCTAGCGGGGGGGCCTACGAGCAGTACTTC.

The J gene is TRBJ2-7, the V gene TRBV6-2 or TRBV6-3; a weak D match, TRBD2 (5 bases). The CDR3 sequence is 12 residues long. Germline assignment: CDR1 MNHEY and CDR2 SVGEGT. V shed 2 bases and J shed 5 bases, with 7 bases lying between them. In DNA form, the CDR3 reads TGTGCCAGCAGTTACAACGGGAACGAGCAGTACTTC. Amino acid sequence: CASSYNGNEQYF.

This clone was observed once. CDR3 DNA sequence: TGCAGCGCCAGACAGGGGCCTGGGGAATATGGCTACACCTTC. It specifies CSARQGPGEYGYTF. The chain combines TRBV29-1 with TRBJ1-2, with TRBD1 identical over 8 bases. Trimming at V came to 7 bases and at J to 5 bases, leaving 12 bases not matched to a gene. Germline CDR1 reads SQVTM; CDR2 reads ANQGSEA. This CDR3 comprises 14 residues. Full variable domain (outside the CDR3, taken from reference TRBV29-1 and TRBJ1-2): SAVISQKPSRDICQRGTSLTIQCQVDSQVTMMFWYRQQPGQSLTLIATANQGSEATYESGFVIDKFPISRPNLTFSTLTVSNMSPEDSSIYLCSARQGPGEYGYTFGSGTRLTVV.

The chain recombines TRBV28 with TRBJ2-1; 9 bases match TRBD1. In germline, CDR1 is MDHEN, CDR2 SYDVKM. This CDR3 has 17 residues. The V gene end was trimmed by 6 bases and the J gene end by 4 bases; junction bases not matched to a gene: 13. CDR3 in DNA: TGTGCCAGCAGAACCCGACAGGGGGGCCTAAAGTACAATGAGCAGTTCTTC. Translating gives CASRTRQGGLKYNEQFF.

As DNA, the CDR3 is TGTGCCAGCAGCCAAGTCGGTGATATCGCTTGGCCCCAGCATTTT. It encodes CASSQVGDIAWPQHF. The J gene is TRBJ1-5, the V gene TRBV4-2; D not certain. The germline gives CDR1 LGHNA, CDR2 YNFKEQ. Trimming removed 1 base from V and 9 bases from J, with 16 bases in between. This CDR3 comprises 15 residues.

This rearrangement joins TRBV24-1 to TRBJ2-3; D is possibly TRBD2 (6 bases). This CDR3 region has 15 residues. Germline assignment: CDR1 KGHDR and CDR2 SFDVKD. V lost 0 bases, J lost 4 bases, and 10 bases lay in between. Here the CDR3 DNA reads TGTGCCACCAGTGATTTGACCGGGGGTTCAGATACGCAGTATTTT. Encoded protein: CATSDLTGGSDTQYF.

The rearrangement uses TRBV30 and TRBJ2-3, with D maybe TRBD1 (5 bases). The V and J ends lost 0 bases and 2 bases respectively, with 12 bases between them. The CDR3 is 15 amino acids. Germline CDR1 reads GTSNPN; CDR2 reads SVGIG (reference sequence). CDR3: CAWSVSRANTDTQYF. CDR3 DNA sequence: TGTGCCTGGAGTGTCTCCAGGGCTAACACAGATACGCAGTATTTT.

This chain connects TRBV5-1 to TRBJ2-3; 10 bases agree with TRBD1. The germline gives CDR1 SGHRS, CDR2 YFSETQ. The V segment lost 4 bases and the J segment 4 bases; nucleotides outside the gene matches: 6. The CDR3 contains 15 residues. The CDR3 DNA sequence: TGCGCCAGCAGCCGGGGACAGGGGAGCCCAGATACGCAGTATTTT. Translation: CASSRGQGSPDTQYF.

This chain connects TRBV10-3 to TRBJ2-7; D may be TRBD1 (6 bases). CDR3 length: 16 residues. The germline V and J ends were trimmed by 3 bases and 5 bases, with 20 bases remaining between them. CDR1 and CDR2 from the germline V gene are ENHRY and SYGVKD. CDR3 in amino acids: CAISEGYVQGSDEQYF. The CDR3 DNA follows: TGTGCCATCAGTGAAGGGTATGTACAGGGCAGCGACGAGCAGTACTTC.

The gene calls are TRBV4-2 and TRBJ2-5, with TRBD2 matching over 13 bases. The germline CDR1 and CDR2 sequences are LGHNA and YNFKEQ. The length of the CDR3 is 18 residues. V lost 3 bases, J lost 2 bases, and 9 bases stayed unmatched. The DNA of the CDR3 is TGTGCCAGCAGCCAGCATCCTCCGGGACTAGCGGGGCAAGAGACCCAGTACTTC. Translated: CASSQHPPGLAGQETQYF.

V is TRBV7-3 and J is TRBJ1-2, with D perhaps TRBD1 (6 bases). This CDR3 has 16 amino acids. Germline V CDR1 and CDR2: SGHTA, FQGTGA. V gave up 0 bases and J gave up 4 bases, with 15 bases separating them. CDR3: CASSLTGAGTSYGYTF. CDR3 in DNA: TGTGCCAGCAGCTTAACGGGGGCAGGGACAAGCTATGGCTACACCTTC. Complete variable domain (other parts from reference TRBV7-3 and TRBJ1-2): GAGVSQTPSNKVTEKGKYVELRCDPISGHTALYWYRQSLGQGPEFLIYFQGTGAADDSGLPNDRFFAVRPEGSVSTLKIQRTERGDSAVYLCASSLTGAGTSYGYTFGSGTRLTVV.

Turning to this clone: The junction departs from the called germline gene at one end, perhaps through a read error. The V gene is TRBV10-3, the J gene TRBJ1-1; maybe TRBD1 (6 bases). The CDR3 has 14 residues. Germline V gene lookup returns CDR1 ENHRY and CDR2 SYGVKD. CDR3: CAIRASQGNPEAFF. The CDR3 DNA follows: TGTGCCATCAGAGCTTCCCAGGGGAACCCTGAAGCTTTCTTT.

The chain has TRBV5-5 and TRBJ1-5; no clear D gene. Germline CDR1 reads SGHKS; CDR2 reads YYEKEE (reference sequence). CDR3 length equals 15 residues. The V and J ends lost 5 bases and 1 base respectively, with 13 bases between them. The CDR3 here is CASSLGVGSNQPQHF. DNA of the CDR3: TGTGCCAGCAGTCTGGGAGTGGGCAGCAATCAGCCCCAGCATTTT.

This clone was observed a single time. The rearrangement joins TRBV4-3 to TRBJ2-3, with 12 bases aligning to TRBD2. The CDR3 is made up of 15 amino acids. Losses at the gene ends were 5 bases for V and 9 bases for J; bases not matched to a gene: 9. Germline V CDR1 and CDR2: LGHNA, YSLEER. CDR3 sequence reads: CASSGTSGFTVTQYF. The CDR3 coding sequence is TGCGCCAGCAGCGGGACTAGCGGGTTTACGGTAACGCAGTATTTT.

The chain combines TRBV19 with TRBJ2-2; 7 bases are shared with TRBD2. This CDR3 has 18 residues. Germline CDR1 LNHDA, CDR2 SQIVND (reference sequence). Trimming took 4 bases from V and 2 from J; bases not matched to a gene: 13. Here the CDR3 DNA reads TGTGCCAGTAGTAATGGGCCCATAGGGAGGGGAAACACCGGGGAGCTGTTTTTT. This translates into CASSNGPIGRGNTGELFF.

The V gene is TRBV19, the J gene TRBJ1-4; 8 bases line up with TRBD1. CDR3 length equals 15 residues. CDR1 and CDR2 (germline): LNHDA, SQIVND (reference sequence). The ends lost 2 bases at V and 7 bases at J; junction bases unmatched: 6. CDR3 nucleotides: TGTGCCAGTAGTATACTCGGGACAGGTGGTGAAAAACTGTTTTTT. As protein: CASSILGTGGEKLFF.

Only one count was recorded for this clone. The V gene is TRBV18, the J gene TRBJ1-3; TRBD1 matches 8 bases. V shed 4 bases, J shed 2 bases, and the junction held 4 bases outside the gene matches. The CDR3 length is 15 residues. The germline CDR1 and CDR2 sequences are KGHSH and LQKENI. The CDR3, as DNA: TGTGCCAGCTCACACGACAGGGGACCTGGAAACACCATATATTTT. Translation gives CASSHDRGPGNTIYF.

The V and J genes are TRBV11-2 and TRBJ1-2; D not certain. This CDR3 has 15 residues. The V end was cut by 3 bases, the J end by 4 bases, with 15 bases between. CDR1 is SGHAT, CDR2 FQNNGV, per germline. The CDR3 loop is CASSFRGGGGYGYTF. CDR3 sequence (DNA): TGTGCCAGCAGCTTTCGGGGTGGTGGAGGCTATGGCTACACCTTC. Based on the CDR3 plus reference TRBV11-2 and TRBJ1-2, the full variable domain is EAGVAQSPRYKIIEKRQSVAFWCNPISGHATLYWYQQILGQGPKLLIQFQNNGVVDDSQLPKDRFSAERLKGVDSTLKIQPAKLEDSAVYLCASSFRGGGGYGYTFGSGTRLTVV.

This chain joins TRBV28 and TRBJ1-2; maybe TRBD1 (6 bases). The V and J ends lost 4 bases and 8 bases respectively, with 14 bases between them. This CDR3 has 13 residues. Germline V CDR1 and CDR2: MDHEN, SYDVKM. The CDR3 nucleotides are TGTGCCAGCAGTTCTGGCAGGGGCTACGGCTACACCTTC. Encoded protein: CASSSGRGYGYTF.

The chain has TRBV7-9 and TRBJ1-4; a possible D gene is TRBD1 (6 bases). V shed 3 bases and J shed 5 bases, with 10 bases lying between them. Germline values: CDR1 SEHNR, CDR2 FQNEAQ (reference sequence). The CDR3 extends over 14 amino acids. CDR3: CASSFRRGNEKLFF. The DNA of the CDR3 is TGTGCCAGCAGCTTCCGAAGGGGGAATGAAAAACTGTTTTTT.

This clone was seen only a few times. This chain joins TRBV5-4 and TRBJ2-1; tentative D call: TRBD1 (6 bases). Trimming removed 5 bases from V and 4 bases from J, with 16 bases in between. Germline lookup yields CDR1 SGHNT and CDR2 YYREEE (reference sequence). CDR3 length equals 15 residues. The CDR3 is CASRFGMDRYNEQFF. CDR3 DNA sequence: TGTGCCAGCAGGTTTGGAATGGACAGATACAATGAGCAGTTCTTC.

The chain links TRBV15 to TRBJ2-4; 7 positions match TRBD2. V dropped 7 bases and J dropped 0; count of bases not matched to a gene: 9. The CDR3 runs to 16 residues. The germline V gene has CDR1 LNHNV and CDR2 YYDKDF (reference sequence). CDR3 loop: CATTKGLAEAKNIQYF. DNA of the CDR3: TGTGCCACCACCAAAGGGCTAGCGGAAGCCAAAAACATTCAGTACTTC.

CDR3 loop: CASSLLSPDEQYF. The CDR3 DNA reads as TGTGCCAGCAGCTTGCTGTCGCCGGACGAGCAGTACTTC. This chain connects TRBV5-6 to TRBJ2-7; D unclear. Deletions cut 1 base from V and 5 bases from J, with 10 bases between. This CDR3 is 13 amino acids long. Germline CDR1 is SGHDT and CDR2 is YYEEEE.

This clone was seen a single time. This chain connects TRBV7-2 to TRBJ2-5; 9 bases are a match to TRBD1. After removal of 6 bases from V and 5 bases from J, the junction contained 10 bases not matched to a gene. Germline assignment: CDR1 SGHTA and CDR2 FQGNSA. The CDR3 runs to 15 residues. CDR3 residues: CASSPNRGRRETQYF. As DNA, the CDR3 is TGTGCCAGCAGTCCTAACAGGGGGCGCAGGGAGACCCAGTACTTC.

The CDR3 DNA reads TGTGCCAGCAGTTTAATGGCAGGGTTGGCCTATGGCTACACCTTC. Its protein product is CASSLMAGLAYGYTF. The chain links TRBV27 to TRBJ1-2, with D possibly TRBD1 on 5 matching bases. Germline CDR1 MNHEY, CDR2 SMNVEV (reference sequence). This CDR3 has 15 residues. Trimming shortened V by 2 bases and J by 4 bases, and 14 bases separated the two germline ends.

The genes are TRBV7-9 and TRBJ1-4; possibly TRBD1 for D (5 bases). Trimming shortened V by 3 bases and J by 8 bases, and 19 bases separated the two germline ends. The germline V gene has CDR1 SEHNR and CDR2 FQNEAQ (reference sequence). The CDR3 covers 16 residues. The CDR3 loop is CASSLAPGTLGEKLFF. Written as DNA, the CDR3 is TGTGCCAGCAGCTTGGCTCCCGGGACTTTAGGAGAAAAACTGTTTTTT.